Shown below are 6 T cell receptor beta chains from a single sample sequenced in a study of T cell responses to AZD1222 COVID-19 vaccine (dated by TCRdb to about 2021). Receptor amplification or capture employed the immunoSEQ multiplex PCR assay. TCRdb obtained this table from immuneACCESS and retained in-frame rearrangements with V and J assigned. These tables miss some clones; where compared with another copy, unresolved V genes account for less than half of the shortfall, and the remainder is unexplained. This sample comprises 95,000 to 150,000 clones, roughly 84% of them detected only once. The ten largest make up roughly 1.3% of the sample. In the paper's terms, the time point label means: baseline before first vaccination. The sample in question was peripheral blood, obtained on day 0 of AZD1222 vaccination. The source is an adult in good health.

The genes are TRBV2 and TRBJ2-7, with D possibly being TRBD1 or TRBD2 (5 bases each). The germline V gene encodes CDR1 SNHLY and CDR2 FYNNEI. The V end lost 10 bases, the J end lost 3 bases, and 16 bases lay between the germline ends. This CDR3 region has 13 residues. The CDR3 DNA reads TGTGCCACCAGGGCCGGGACGGACTACGAGCAGTACTTC. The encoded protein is CATRAGTDYEQYF.

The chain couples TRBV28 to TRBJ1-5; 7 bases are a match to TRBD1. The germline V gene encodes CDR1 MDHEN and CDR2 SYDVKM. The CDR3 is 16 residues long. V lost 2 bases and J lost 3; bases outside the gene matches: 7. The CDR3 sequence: CASSLIAGGINQPQHF. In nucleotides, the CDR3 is TGTGCCAGCAGTTTAATCGCAGGGGGGATCAATCAGCCCCAGCATTTT. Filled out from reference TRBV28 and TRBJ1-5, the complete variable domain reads DVKVTQSSRYLVKRTGEKVFLECVQDMDHENMFWYRQDPGLGLRLIYFSYDVKMKEKGDIPEGYSVSREKKERFSLILESASTNQTSMYLCASSLIAGGINQPQHFGDGTRLSIL.

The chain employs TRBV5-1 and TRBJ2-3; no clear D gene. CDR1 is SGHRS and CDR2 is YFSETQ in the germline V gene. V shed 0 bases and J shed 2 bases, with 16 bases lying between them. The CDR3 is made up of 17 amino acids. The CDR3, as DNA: TGCGCCAGCAGCTTGGAGGAGTCCGGGCTCCTCACAGATACGCAGTATTTT. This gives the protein CASSLEESGLLTDTQYF.

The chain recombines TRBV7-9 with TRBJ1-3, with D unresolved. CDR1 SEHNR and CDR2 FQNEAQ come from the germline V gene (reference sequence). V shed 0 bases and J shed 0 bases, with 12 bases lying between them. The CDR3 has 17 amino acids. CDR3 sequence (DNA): TGTGCCAGCAGCTTAGCGTCGGCGGCCAGCTCTGGAAACACCATATATTTT. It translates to CASSLASAASSGNTIYF.

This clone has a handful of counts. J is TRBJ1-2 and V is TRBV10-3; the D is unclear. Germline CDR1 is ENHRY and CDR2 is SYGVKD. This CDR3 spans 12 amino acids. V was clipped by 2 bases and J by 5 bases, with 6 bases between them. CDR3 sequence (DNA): TGTGCCATCAGTGAGAAAGGGTATGGCTACACCTTC. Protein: CAISEKGYGYTF.

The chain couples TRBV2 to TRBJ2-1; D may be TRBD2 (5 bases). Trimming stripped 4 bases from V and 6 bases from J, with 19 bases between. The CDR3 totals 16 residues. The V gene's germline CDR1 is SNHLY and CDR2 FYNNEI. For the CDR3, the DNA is TGTGCCAGCAGTGGGGAGACCTTCCTCACCTTCAATGAGCAGTTCTTC. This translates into CASSGETFLTFNEQFF.